Detailed here is one T cell receptor beta chain. Germline V gives CDR1 SEHNR, CDR2 FQNEAQ (reference sequence). The CDR3 has 12 amino acids. V lost 9 bases, J lost 0 bases, and 0 bases stayed unmatched. This entry comes from a study of patients and donors after allogeneic stem cell transplantation. TCRdb analysed the RT-PCR reads with MiXCR anew, one entry per CDR3 protein. The sample has roughly 880,000 distinct CDR3 sequences, about 20% seen once. Sequencing was carried out using blood, either unsorted or a sorted T cell fraction (not recorded which). This rearrangement joins TRBV7-9 to TRBJ2-3; 7 nucleotides agree with TRBD1. The receptor was derived from a human donor who was either an allogeneic HSCT recipient or a stem cell or donor lymphocyte infusion donor (not recorded which). It is not recorded whose cells these are; they may come from a transplant donor. CDR3 bases: TGTGCCAGACAGGGGAGCACAGATACGCAGTATTTT. Translating it yields CARQGSTDTQYF.